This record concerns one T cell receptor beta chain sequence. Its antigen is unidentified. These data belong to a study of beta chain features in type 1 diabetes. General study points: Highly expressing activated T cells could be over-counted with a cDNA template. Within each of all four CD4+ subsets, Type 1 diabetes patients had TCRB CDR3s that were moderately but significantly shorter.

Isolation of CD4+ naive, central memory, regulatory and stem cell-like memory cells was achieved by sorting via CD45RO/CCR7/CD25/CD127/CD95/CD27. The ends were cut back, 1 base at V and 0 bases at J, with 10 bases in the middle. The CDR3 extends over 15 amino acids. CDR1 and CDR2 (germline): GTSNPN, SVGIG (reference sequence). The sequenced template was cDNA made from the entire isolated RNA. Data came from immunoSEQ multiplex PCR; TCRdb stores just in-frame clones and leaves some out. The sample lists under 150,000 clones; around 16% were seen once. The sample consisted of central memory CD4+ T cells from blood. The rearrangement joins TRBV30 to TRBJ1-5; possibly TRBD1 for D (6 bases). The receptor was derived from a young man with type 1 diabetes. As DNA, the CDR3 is TGTGCCTGGAGTGGGGACATCAATAGCAATCAGCCCCAGCATTTT. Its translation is CAWSGDINSNQPQHF.